The rows below give T cell receptor beta chains drawn from one sample of a study of cytomegalovirus exposure and HLA in healthy donors. The repertoire was sequenced with immunoSEQ multiplex PCR; TCRdb's copy has only in-frame clones and lacks some. The sample contains approximately 50,000 clones, around 81% of which appear only once. Material for sequencing was PBMCs. All receptors derive from a boy aged 5-17 years in good health and CMV-seropositive. The CDR3 runs from the conserved cysteine through the conserved F or W. Each record gives: J gene, V gene, D gene, clone size, CDR3 length, CDR3 protein, CDR3 DNA. The D gene is left open where the match is weak. A clone size is listed for some rows: how often the clone was seen (once, few, many), or a class if it is expanded.

>TRBJ2-3|TRBV29-1|NA|NA|14
CSVARAGGTDTQYF
TGCAGCGTTGCGCGAGCGGGCGGCACAGATACGCAGTATTTT
>TRBJ1-1|TRBV13|TRBD1|NA|14
CASSAGQGATEAFF
TGTGCCAGCAGCGCCGGACAGGGGGCTACTGAAGCTTTCTTT
>TRBJ2-7|TRBV2|NA|NA|14
CASSELGASYEQYF
TGTGCCAGCAGTGAATTGGGGGCCTCCTACGAGCAGTACTTC
>TRBJ1-1|TRBV7-8|NA|NA|14
CASSSTRTANEAFF
TGTGCCAGCAGCTCCACACGGACAGCCAATGAAGCTTTCTTT
>TRBJ1-1|TRBV10-3|NA|NA|14
CAIGREGVNTEAFF
TGTGCCATCGGTCGGGAGGGAGTGAACACTGAAGCTTTCTTT
>TRBJ2-5|TRBV6-1|TRBD1|NA|15
CASSARDRGSETQYF
TGTGCCAGCAGTGCCCGGGACAGGGGATCGGAGACCCAGTACTTC
>TRBJ1-1|TRBV9|TRBD1|once|14
CASSAGTANTEAFF
TGTGCCAGCAGCGCCGGGACAGCAAACACTGAAGCTTTCTTT
>TRBJ2-4|TRBV2|TRBD1|few|12
CASTDRGNIQYF
TGTGCCAGCACCGACAGGGGAAACATTCAGTACTTC
>TRBJ2-1|TRBV6-1|NA|NA|12
CASRRVGNEQFF
TGTGCCAGCAGAAGAGTCGGGAATGAGCAGTTCTTC
>TRBJ2-3|TRBV29-1|TRBD1|NA|14
CSVKRQGATDTQYF
TGCAGCGTAAAACGACAGGGGGCAACAGATACGCAGTATTTT
>TRBJ1-2|TRBV6-5|NA|NA|11
CASRGHDGYTF
TGTGCCAGCAGGGGACACGATGGCTACACCTTC
>TRBJ1-6|TRBV5-4|NA|NA|14
CASSLRSSDSPLHF
TGTGCCAGCAGCTTAAGGTCTAGTGATTCACCCCTCCACTTT
>TRBJ1-2|TRBV5-6|TRBD1|NA|14
CASSRPGTGNGYTF
TGTGCCAGCAGCCGTCCGGGGACAGGGAACGGCTACACCTTC
>TRBJ2-1|TRBV6-4|TRBD1|few|14
CASSLTGFIDEQFF
TGTGCCAGCAGTTTGACAGGGTTCATTGATGAGCAGTTCTTC
>TRBJ1-5|TRBV7-2|NA|NA|14
CASSLVGVGQPQHF
TGTGCCAGCAGCTTAGTCGGGGTGGGACAGCCCCAGCATTTT
>TRBJ2-4|TRBV9|NA|NA|14
CASSVATDKNIQYF
TGTGCCAGCAGCGTAGCTACTGACAAAAACATTCAGTACTTC
>TRBJ1-1|TRBV11-1|NA|NA|13
CASRRQTRDEAFF
TGTGCCAGCAGACGTCAAACTCGTGATGAAGCTTTCTTT
>TRBJ2-5|TRBV29-1|TRBD1|NA|14
CSVERQGWGETQYF
TGCAGCGTTGAAAGACAGGGCTGGGGGGAGACCCAGTACTTC
>TRBJ1-1|TRBV6-6|NA|NA|11
CASSLGGVAFF
TGTGCCAGCTCCCTGGGTGGAGTGGCTTTCTTT
>TRBJ1-2|TRBV2|NA|NA|10
CASSDTPEVF
TGTGCCAGCAGTGATACCCCGGAGGTGTTC
>TRBJ2-1|TRBV9|NA|NA|14
CASSDFTSGDEQFF
TGTGCCAGCAGCGACTTCACTTCCGGGGATGAGCAGTTCTTC
>TRBJ1-5|TRBV12-5|NA|NA|17
CASGLVRAAGGYQPQHF
TGTGCTAGTGGTTTGGTACGGGCCGCGGGTGGATATCAGCCCCAGCATTTT
>TRBJ2-3|TRBV12-5|NA|NA|13
CASGLDGLDTQYF
TGTGCTAGTGGTTTGGACGGGTTAGATACGCAGTATTTT
>TRBJ1-5|TRBV4-2|NA|NA|16
CASSQDSPNSNQPQHF
TGTGCCAGCAGCCAAGATTCCCCCAATAGCAATCAGCCCCAGCATTTT
>TRBJ2-3|TRBV10-1|TRBD1|NA|15
CASSDSGQGADTQYF
TGCGCCAGCAGTGACTCTGGACAGGGAGCAGATACGCAGTATTTT
>TRBJ2-2|TRBV6-1|NA|NA|14
CASMSGRNTGELFF
TGTGCCAGCATGTCGGGTAGGAACACCGGGGAGCTGTTTTTT
>TRBJ2-7|TRBV12-5|NA|few|13
CASGLGSGYEQYF
TGTGCTAGTGGTTTGGGAAGCGGGTACGAGCAGTACTTC
>TRBJ2-7|TRBV27|NA|NA|14
CASSLIAPSYEQYF
TGTGCCAGCAGTTTAATAGCCCCAAGTTACGAGCAGTACTTC
>TRBJ1-4|TRBV18|NA|NA|12
CASSRADEKLFF
TGTGCCAGCTCACGGGCCGATGAAAAACTGTTTTTT
>TRBJ2-1|TRBV7-9|TRBD2|NA|16
CASSLQFDPPGGGQFF
TGTGCCAGCAGTCTCCAATTCGACCCGCCCGGGGGGGGGCAGTTCTTC
>TRBJ2-1|TRBV4-1|NA|NA|16
CASSQGPGYQDNEQFF
TGCGCCAGCAGCCAAGGGCCCGGTTATCAGGACAATGAGCAGTTCTTC
>TRBJ2-5|TRBV6-5|TRBD1|NA|13
CASSRQGGETQYF
TGTGCCAGCAGTCGACAGGGGGGAGAGACCCAGTACTTC
>TRBJ2-7|TRBV7-9|NA|NA|14
CAVPVGQLIYEQYF
TGTGCCGTACCGGTGGGGCAATTAATCTACGAGCAGTACTTC
>TRBJ2-3|TRBV2|TRBD1|NA|14
CASIFGTAEDTQYF
TGTGCCAGCATCTTTGGGACAGCAGAAGACACGCAGTATTTT
>TRBJ2-2|TRBV9|TRBD2|NA|18
CASSGGTSGVSDTGELFF
TGTGCCAGCAGCGGCGGGACTAGCGGGGTCTCAGACACCGGGGAGCTGTTTTTT
>TRBJ2-7|TRBV9|TRBD2|NA|14
CASSVASGGYEQYF
TGTGCCAGCAGCGTTGCAAGCGGGGGGTACGAGCAGTACTTC
>TRBJ2-3|TRBV6-5|NA|NA|16
CASSYGLAPAGDTQYF
TGTGCCAGCAGTTACGGGCTAGCCCCTGCGGGAGATACGCAGTATTTT
>TRBJ1-1|TRBV12-5|NA|once|13
CASAPGVGTEAFF
TGTGCTAGTGCCCCGGGGGTGGGAACTGAAGCTTTCTTT
>TRBJ2-7|TRBV7-8|TRBD1|few|16
CASSLERTGLSYEQYF
TGTGCCAGCAGCTTAGAGAGGACAGGGCTGTCCTACGAGCAGTACTTC
>TRBJ1-1|TRBV5-5|TRBD1|NA|15
CASNTVTGGATEAFF
TGTGCCAGCAACACCGTGACAGGGGGGGCCACTGAAGCTTTCTTT
>TRBJ1-2|TRBV27|NA|NA|16
CASSLRVYQDSSGYTF
TGTGCCAGCAGTCTCCGGGTCTACCAAGACTCGTCGGGCTACACCTTC
>TRBJ2-7|TRBV11-3|TRBD2|few|15
CASSLGVAGSHEQYF
TGTGCCAGCAGCCTAGGGGTAGCGGGGTCCCACGAGCAGTACTTC
>TRBJ1-1|TRBV7-9|NA|NA|18
CASSLGYRGVERGTEAFF
TGTGCCAGCAGCTTAGGTTATCGGGGGGTAGAACGGGGCACTGAAGCTTTCTTT
>TRBJ2-1|TRBV9|NA|NA|14
CASSGGGGYNEQFF
TGTGCCAGCAGCGGGGGTGGAGGGTACAATGAGCAGTTCTTC
>TRBJ2-5|TRBV7-2|NA|once|12
CASSLEVDGQYF
TGTGCCAGCAGCTTAGAAGTAGACGGGCAGTACTTC
>TRBJ1-2|TRBV7-2|NA|NA|14
CASSPGQLNYGYTF
TGTGCCAGCAGTCCGGGACAACTTAACTATGGCTACACCTTC
>TRBJ2-3|TRBV7-2|TRBD1|NA|16
CASSPPGGAISDTQYF
TGTGCCAGCAGCCCACCAGGGGGCGCGATATCAGATACGCAGTATTTT
>TRBJ2-1|TRBV5-1|TRBD2|NA|15
CASSLAGDLYNEQFF
TGCGCCAGCAGCTTAGCGGGGGATCTATACAATGAGCAGTTCTTC
>TRBJ2-7|TRBV23-1|NA|NA|13
CASGGQSLYEQYF
TGCGCCAGCGGAGGACAGAGCCTCTACGAGCAGTACTTC
>TRBJ2-2|TRBV7-3|TRBD2|NA|17
CASSLTFRGGSDGELFF
TGTGCCAGCAGCTTAACGTTTCGCGGGGGGTCGGACGGGGAGCTGTTTTTT